This TCR beta chain is drawn from a study of breast tumors, draining lymph nodes, adjacent tissues. Study findings and constraints: Data fit most tumor T cells coming from lymph node, expanding in tumor.

Regarding this clonotype: The antigen is unknown.

TCRdb recomputed calls from the multiplex PCR reads with MiXCR, one row per CDR3 protein. Here the sample spans 150,000 to 200,000 distinct CDR3 sequences, 30% to 35% being singletons. The lymph nodes were axillary draining lymph nodes from breast cancer patients. Material for sequencing was axillary lymph node tissue. The source is a female donor with breast cancer. Some clones in this sample may be carry-over from other donors' samples.

DNA of the CDR3: TGTGCCAGCTCAACCAGGGAACAAAGCGGCTACACCTACAATGAGCAGTTCTTC. This sequence encodes CASSTREQSGYTYNEQFF. The chain uses TRBV18 and TRBJ2-1, with D possibly being TRBD1 or TRBD2 (5 bases each). Germline CDR1 and CDR2: KGHSH and LQKENI. CDR3 length: 18 amino acids. Between the trimmed V and J ends, which lost 5 bases and 2 bases, there was a span of 22 bases.